This record covers a single T cell receptor beta chain. Antigen unknown. The sample is drawn from a study of cytomegalovirus exposure and HLA in healthy donors. Study-level findings and limits: Donors belonging to an Asian-associated ancestry cluster reportedly showed fewer N-insertions in productive TCRs than the 666-donor mean, according to what a later analysis found.

Looked up from germline, CDR1 is SGHNT and CDR2 is YYREEE (reference sequence). The CDR3 runs to 16 residues. Unmatched junction bases numbered 10, after V lost 4 bases and J lost 7 bases. The PCR was carried out with 60 Vbeta primers and 13 Jbeta primers. Only in-frame clones appear in the TCRdb table, and some are missing; sequencing was by immunoSEQ multiplex PCR. In the table there are approximately 150,000 clones, 72% of which are singletons. The specimen sequenced was PBMCs. The rearrangement uses TRBV5-4 and TRBJ1-4; TRBD1 matches at 10 bases. The TCR comes from a human donor in good health. The CDR3 DNA reads as TGTGCCAGCAGCCCGGAACCGGGACAGGGGTCTGAAAAACTGTTTTTT. Its translation is CASSPEPGQGSEKLFF.